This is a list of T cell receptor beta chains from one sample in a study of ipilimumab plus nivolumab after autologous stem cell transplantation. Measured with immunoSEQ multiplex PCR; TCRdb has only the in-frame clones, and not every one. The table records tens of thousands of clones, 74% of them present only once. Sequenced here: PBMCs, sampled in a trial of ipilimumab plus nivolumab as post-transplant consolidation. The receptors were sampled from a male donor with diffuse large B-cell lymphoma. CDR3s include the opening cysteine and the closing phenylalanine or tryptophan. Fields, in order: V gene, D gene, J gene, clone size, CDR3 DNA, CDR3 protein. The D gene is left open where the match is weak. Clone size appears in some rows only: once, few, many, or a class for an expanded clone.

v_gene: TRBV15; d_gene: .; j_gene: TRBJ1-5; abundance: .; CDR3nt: TGTGCCACCAGCAGAGTCGACAGGATAAATCAGCCCCAGCATTTT; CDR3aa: CATSRVDRINQPQHF
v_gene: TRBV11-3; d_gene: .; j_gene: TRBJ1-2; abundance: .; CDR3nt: TGTGCCAGCAGCTTAGGGCAGGGGACCTATGGCTACACCTTC; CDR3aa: CASSLGQGTYGYTF
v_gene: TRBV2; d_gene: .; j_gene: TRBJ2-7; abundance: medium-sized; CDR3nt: TGTGCCAGCAGGCGGGACACGGCCTACGAGCAGTACTTC; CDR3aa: CASRRDTAYEQYF
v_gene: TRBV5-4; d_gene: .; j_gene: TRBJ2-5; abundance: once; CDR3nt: TGTGCCAGCTCCTGGGCCGAGACCCAGTACTTC; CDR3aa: CASSWAETQYF
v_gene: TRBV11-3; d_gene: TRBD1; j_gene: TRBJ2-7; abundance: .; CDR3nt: TGTGCCAGCAGACCAGGGGGCAGCGGAACCTACGAGCAGTACTTC; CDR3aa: CASRPGGSGTYEQYF
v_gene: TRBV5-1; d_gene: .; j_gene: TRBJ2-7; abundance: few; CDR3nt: TGCGCCAGCAGCTTTACCGGGCCCGGGGAGCAGTACTTC; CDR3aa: CASSFTGPGEQYF
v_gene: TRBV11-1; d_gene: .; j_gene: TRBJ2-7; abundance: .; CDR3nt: TGTGCCAGCAGCTTGGTACGGACCTACGAGCAGTACTTC; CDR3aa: CASSLVRTYEQYF
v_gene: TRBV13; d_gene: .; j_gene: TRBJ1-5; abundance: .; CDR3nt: TGTGCCAGCAGCTCGGGCAGACAGCCCCAGCATTTT; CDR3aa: CASSSGRQPQHF
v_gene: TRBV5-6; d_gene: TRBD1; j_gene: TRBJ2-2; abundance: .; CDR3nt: TGTGCCAGCAGCTTGGACAGGGGAAACACCGGGGAGCTGTTTTTT; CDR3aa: CASSLDRGNTGELFF
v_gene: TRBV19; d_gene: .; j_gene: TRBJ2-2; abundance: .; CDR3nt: TGTGCCAGTAGTATAGATAGCAGTTGGGCCGGGGAGCTGTTTTTT; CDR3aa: CASSIDSSWAGELFF
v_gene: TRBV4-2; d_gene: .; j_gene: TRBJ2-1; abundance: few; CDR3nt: TGTGCCAGCAGTCCCCGGAGCAGTGAGCAGTTCTTC; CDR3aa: CASSPRSSEQFF
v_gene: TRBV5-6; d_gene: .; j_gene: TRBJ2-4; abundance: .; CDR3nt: TGTGCCAGCAGCGGGGAGGTAGGCCGCATTCAGTACTTC; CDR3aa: CASSGEVGRIQYF
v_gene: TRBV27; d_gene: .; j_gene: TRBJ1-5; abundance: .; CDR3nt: TGTGCCAGCAGTCCCACTCCGGGTTTTGGGGGTCAGCCCCAGCATTTT; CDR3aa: CASSPTPGFGGQPQHF
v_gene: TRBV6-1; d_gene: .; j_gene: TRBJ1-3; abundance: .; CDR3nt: TGTGCCAGCAGCCCCGGGGCCTCTGGAAACACCATATATTTT; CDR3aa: CASSPGASGNTIYF
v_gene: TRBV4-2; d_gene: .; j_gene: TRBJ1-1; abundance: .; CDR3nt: TGTGCCAGCAGCCAAGATGGGAAGGGCGTGAGCACTGAAGCTTTCTTT; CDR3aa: CASSQDGKGVSTEAFF
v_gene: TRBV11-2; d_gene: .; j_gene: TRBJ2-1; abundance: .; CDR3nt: TGTGCCAGCAGCTATACTTCCCTCGGGGAGTACAATGAGCAGTTCTTC; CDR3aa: CASSYTSLGEYNEQFF
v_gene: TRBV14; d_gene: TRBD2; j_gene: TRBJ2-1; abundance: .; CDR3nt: TGTGCCAGCAGCCAAAGGACTAGAAATGATGGGCGGGTGAATGAGCAGTTCTTC; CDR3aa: CASSQRTRNDGRVNEQFF
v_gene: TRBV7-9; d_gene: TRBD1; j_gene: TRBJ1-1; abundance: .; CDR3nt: TGTGCCAGCAGACAACAGGGGGGGAACACTGAAGCTTTCTTT; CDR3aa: CASRQQGGNTEAFF
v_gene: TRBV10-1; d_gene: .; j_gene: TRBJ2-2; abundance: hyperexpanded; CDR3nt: TGCGCCAGCAGTGATAGGGCCGGGGAGCTGTTTTTT; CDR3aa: CASSDRAGELFF
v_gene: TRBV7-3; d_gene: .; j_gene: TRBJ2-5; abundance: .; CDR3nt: TGTGCCAGCAGCCCGCCCGGGTCAGAGACCCAGTACTTC; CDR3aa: CASSPPGSETQYF
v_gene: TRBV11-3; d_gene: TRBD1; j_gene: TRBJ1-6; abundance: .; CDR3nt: TGTGCCAGCAGCCTAGGGCCGAGGGACAGGGCTTCACCCCTCCACTTT; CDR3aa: CASSLGPRDRASPLHF
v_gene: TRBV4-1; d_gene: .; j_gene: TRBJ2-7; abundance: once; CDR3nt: TGCGCCAGCAGCCAAAACCCCCCGGACAGCGGGCTCAGGGTAAGCGAGCAGTACTTC; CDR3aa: CASSQNPPDSGLRVSEQYF
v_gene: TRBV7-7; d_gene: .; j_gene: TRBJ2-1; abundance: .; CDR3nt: TGTGCTAGCAGCCCACTCCAAAGCGGGAATGAGCAGTTCTTC; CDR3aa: CASSPLQSGNEQFF
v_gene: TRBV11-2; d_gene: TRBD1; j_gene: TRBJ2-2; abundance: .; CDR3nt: TGTGCCAGCAGCTTGGTAGCAGGGGGCGCGAACACCGGGGAGCTGTTTTTT; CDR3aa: CASSLVAGGANTGELFF
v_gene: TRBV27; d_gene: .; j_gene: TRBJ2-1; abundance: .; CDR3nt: TGTGCCAGCAGTTTCAACCGGGTTAAGGACAATGAGCAGTTCTTC; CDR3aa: CASSFNRVKDNEQFF
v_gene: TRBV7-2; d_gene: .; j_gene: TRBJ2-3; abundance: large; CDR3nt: TGTGCCAGCAGCTCCAGGGGTATGGCAGATACGCAGTATTTT; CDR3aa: CASSSRGMADTQYF
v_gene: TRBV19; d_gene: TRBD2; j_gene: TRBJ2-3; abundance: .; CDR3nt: TGTGCCAGTGCATCTAGCGGGGGAGCATTAGATACGCAGTATTTT; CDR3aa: CASASSGGALDTQYF
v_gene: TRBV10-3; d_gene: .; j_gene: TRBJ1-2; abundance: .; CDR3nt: TGTGCCGCCTTTGGAGGCCCTGGTGGCTACACCTTC; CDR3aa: CAAFGGPGGYTF
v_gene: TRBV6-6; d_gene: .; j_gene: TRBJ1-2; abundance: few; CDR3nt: TGTGCCAGCAGTTACTCATACCGGGGCTACACCTTC; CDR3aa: CASSYSYRGYTF
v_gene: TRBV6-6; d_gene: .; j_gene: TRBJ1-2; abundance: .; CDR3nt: TGTGCCAGCAGTCCCGGTCGAGGCTACACCTTC; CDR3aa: CASSPGRGYTF